In this sample, the clone carrying this TCR beta chain turned up many times. The data originate from a study of T cells in Graves' hyperthyroidism and ophthalmopathy. Germline V gene sequence: CDR1 LNHNV, CDR2 YYDKDF (reference sequence). The CDR3 has 17 residues. Losses at the gene ends were 1 base for V and 4 bases for J; bases not matched to a gene: 7. The source material, RNA transcripts, was used to amplify TCR beta CDR3 regions. The HTBI primer set drove a first-round RT-PCR of the TCR CDR3. Each CDR3 protein gets one entry after TCRdb re-called the multiplex PCR reads with MiXCR. This sample has approximately 250,000 distinct CDR3 sequences, with almost 25% found just once.

Source material: blood. The clonotype comes from a woman between 40 and 55 years old with Graves' ophthalmopathy. J is TRBJ2-2 and V is TRBV15; 9 positions match TRBD1. The CDR3 region has the DNA TGTGCCACCAGCAGAGTAGGGACAGGGATGGGCACCGGGGAGCTGTTTTTT. It translates to CATSRVGTGMGTGELFF.